Listed below are T cell receptor beta chains from one sample, sequenced in a study of OX40 agonist ivuxolimab in advanced cancers. The repertoire was sequenced with immunoSEQ multiplex PCR; TCRdb's copy has only in-frame clones and lacks some. The sample has approximately 24,000 clones, approximately 77% seen once; the top ten hold approximately 1.9%. Sample: CD4+ or CD8+ T cells sorted from blood, taken in a trial of the OX40 agonist ivuxolimab. These receptors were obtained from an adult with an advanced solid tumor such as melanoma, head and neck, liver or kidney cancer. Each CDR3 is given without its conserved first and last residue.

v_call | cdr3_aa
TRBV4-1 | ASSPTASRRTSYEQY
TRBV7-2 | ASKAQGGMSYNEQF
TRBV19 | ASNMDRVIGQPQH
TRBV6-1 | ASRREGPGTQY
TRBV6-6 | ASTLSNQPQH
TRBV18 | ASSPPGGETQY
TRBV4-1 | ASSLRGGPGNTIY
TRBV21-1 | ASSKARWAPGGDSPLH
TRBV2 | ASNLLAGGTDEQF
TRBV9 | ASSARLGTGTDTQY
TRBV7-9 | ASSKDRVGTQY
TRBV7-3 | ASSLAGHRTGRLNEQF
TRBV6-5 | ASRDLRGSDTIY
TRBV27 | ASSFWGLSKTSGGAGTGELF
TRBV6-1 | ASSEQGGTRGNTIY
TRBV9 | ASAGMRAGGPNEQF
TRBV7-2 | ASSPGQGPRREQY
TRBV28 | ASRAINRYEQY
TRBV11-1 | ASSRWGGDTGELF
TRBV7-9 | ASSLGAGNTEAF
TRBV28 | ASSGGSGNGYT
TRBV6-5 | ASRGTGIFNYGYT
TRBV13 | ASSLLRLDRGTYTQY
TRBV5-4 | ASSTRAGTGTDTQY
TRBV2 | ASSNSKSGGELF
TRBV9 | ASSVGMDLNTEAF
TRBV9 | ASSLTTSTDTQY
TRBV11-3 | ASSRGTDTQY
TRBV30 | AWSGGGNQPQH
TRBV29-1 | SVGGVGGQSRDQPQH
TRBV5-4 | ASSRDGGPSSYNEQF
TRBV19 | ASTQDVRGAYEQY
TRBV19 | ASSIYRGATNEKLF
TRBV29-1 | SVDRGSNEKLF
TRBV6-6 | ASSFRRQGAYEQY
TRBV28 | ASSFGLTQETQY
TRBV18 | ASSRVRDYYNEQF
TRBV25-1 | ASSGTGGSGNTIY
TRBV9 | ASSVGKGSSQETQY
TRBV7-7 | ASSLGQGKTQY
TRBV15 | ATSREAPDSNQPQH
TRBV11-2 | ASSTQESYGYT
TRBV11-2 | ASSFTGSTEAF
TRBV6-6 | ASSYEGMNEQY
TRBV10-3 | AISEGPGYEQY
TRBV10-3 | AISGGDTQY